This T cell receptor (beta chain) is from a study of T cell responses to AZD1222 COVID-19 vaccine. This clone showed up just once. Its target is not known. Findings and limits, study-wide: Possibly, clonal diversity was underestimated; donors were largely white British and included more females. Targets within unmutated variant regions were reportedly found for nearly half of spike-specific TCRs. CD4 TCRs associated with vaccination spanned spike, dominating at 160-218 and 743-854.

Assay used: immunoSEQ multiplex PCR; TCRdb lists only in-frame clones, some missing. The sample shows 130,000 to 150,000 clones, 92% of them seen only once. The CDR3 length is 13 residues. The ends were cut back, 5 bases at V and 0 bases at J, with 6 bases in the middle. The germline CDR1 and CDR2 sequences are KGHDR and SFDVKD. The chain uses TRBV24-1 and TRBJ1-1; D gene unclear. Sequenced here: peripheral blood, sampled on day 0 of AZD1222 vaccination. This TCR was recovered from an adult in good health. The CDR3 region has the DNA TGTGCCACCAGTGGCGGTTTGAACACTGAAGCTTTCTTT. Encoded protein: CATSGGLNTEAFF.